This T cell receptor (beta chain) appears in the sequencing data of a study of shared clonotypes between healthy human individuals. Study outcomes and limitations: Sampling covered nothing but blood. Tissue TCR repertoires likely differ from those found in blood.

The sequencing of unsorted PBMC DNA took place on ten immunoSEQ deep assay plates. In the source study's methods: Junction-only sequences without quality scores were provided by ImmunoSEQ, so filtering was different. Sequencing used immunoSEQ multiplex PCR; TCRdb keeps in-frame clones, though not all of them. The DNA was the basis for D and trimming; V, J and clone size are from that table. The data hold fewer than 500,000 clones, with over 75% observed a single time. Tens of millions of PBMCs were counted before genomic DNA extraction. A word on this clone: The antigen is unknown.

The sample taken for sequencing was PBMCs. The receptor's source is a woman between 40 and 50 years old in good health. Some clones in this sample may be carry-over from other donors' samples.

Written as DNA, the CDR3 is TGTGCCAGCAGTGACAGGACAGGAGCTGGGGGCTACACCTTC. Translated, it gives CASSDRTGAGGYTF. The V call is TRBV2, the J call TRBJ1-2; 7 bases line up with TRBD1. The CDR3 extends over 14 amino acids. In germline, CDR1 is SNHLY, CDR2 FYNNEI. The junction had 9 bases not matched to a gene; V was cut back by 3 bases and J by 8 bases.